This TCR beta chain was captured by sequencing in a study of long-term antiretroviral therapy in people with HIV. Overall study: First collections came about a decade before the 2015 immediate-ART recommendation.

Survey-level immunoSEQ v3.0 assays were run. Some clones are missing from TCRdb's copy, which holds only in-frame ones; the method was immunoSEQ multiplex PCR. The sample shows 25,000 to 30,000 clones, 75% to 95% of them seen only once. Findings and caveats of the study: Diversity went up after ART and still fell short of transplant donor controls.

The count of this clone is one. What it binds is unknown. This sample comprised unsorted PBMCs, obtained roughly 5 years after starting antiretroviral therapy. This clonotype originated in a woman aged 40 to 50 with HIV.

CDR3 amino acids: CASSQGTSTNEKLFF. CDR3 coding DNA: TGCGCCAGCAGCCAGGGGACCTCAACTAATGAAAAACTGTTTTTT. The chain combines TRBV5-1 with TRBJ1-4; tentative D call: TRBD1 (6 bases). The V end lost 4 bases, the J end lost 0 bases, and 10 bases lay between the germline ends. Germline loops: CDR1 SGHRS, CDR2 YFSETQ. There are 15 residues in the CDR3.